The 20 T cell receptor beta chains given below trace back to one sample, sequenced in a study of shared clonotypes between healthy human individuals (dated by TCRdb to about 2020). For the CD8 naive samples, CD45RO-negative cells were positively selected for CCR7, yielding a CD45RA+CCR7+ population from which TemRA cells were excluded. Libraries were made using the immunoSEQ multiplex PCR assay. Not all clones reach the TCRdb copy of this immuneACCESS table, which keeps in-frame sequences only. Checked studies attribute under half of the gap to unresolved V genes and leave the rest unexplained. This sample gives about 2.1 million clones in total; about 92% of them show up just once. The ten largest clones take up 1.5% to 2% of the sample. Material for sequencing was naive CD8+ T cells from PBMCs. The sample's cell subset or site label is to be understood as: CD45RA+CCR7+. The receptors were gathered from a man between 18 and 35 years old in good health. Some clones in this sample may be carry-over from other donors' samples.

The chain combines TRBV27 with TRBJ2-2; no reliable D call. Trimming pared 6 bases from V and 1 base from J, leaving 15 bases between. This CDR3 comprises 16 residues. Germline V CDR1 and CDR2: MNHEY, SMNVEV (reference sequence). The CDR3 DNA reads TGTGCCAGCAGGATAGTTACGGATATGAACACCGGGGAGCTGTTTTTT. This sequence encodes CASRIVTDMNTGELFF.

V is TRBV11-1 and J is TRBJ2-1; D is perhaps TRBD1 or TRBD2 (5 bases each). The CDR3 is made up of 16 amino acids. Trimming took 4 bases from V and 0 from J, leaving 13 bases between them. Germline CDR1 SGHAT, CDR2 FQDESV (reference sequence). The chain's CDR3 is CASSSGTFSSYNEQFF. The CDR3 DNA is TGTGCCAGCAGCTCTGGGACGTTTAGCTCCTACAATGAGCAGTTCTTC.

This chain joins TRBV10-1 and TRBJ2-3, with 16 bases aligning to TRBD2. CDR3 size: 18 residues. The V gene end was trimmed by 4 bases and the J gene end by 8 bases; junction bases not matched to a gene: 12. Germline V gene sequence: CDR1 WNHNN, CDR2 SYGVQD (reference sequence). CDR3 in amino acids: CASSAGLAGGDVYGTQYF. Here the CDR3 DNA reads TGCGCCAGCAGTGCGGGACTAGCGGGAGGGGACGTATACGGTACGCAGTATTTT.

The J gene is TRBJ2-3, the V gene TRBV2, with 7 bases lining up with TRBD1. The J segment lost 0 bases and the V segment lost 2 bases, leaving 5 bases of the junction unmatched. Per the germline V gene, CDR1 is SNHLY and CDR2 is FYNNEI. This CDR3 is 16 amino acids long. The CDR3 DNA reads TGTGCCAGCAGTGAACCGACAGGGTCGAGCACAGATACGCAGTATTTT. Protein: CASSEPTGSSTDTQYF.

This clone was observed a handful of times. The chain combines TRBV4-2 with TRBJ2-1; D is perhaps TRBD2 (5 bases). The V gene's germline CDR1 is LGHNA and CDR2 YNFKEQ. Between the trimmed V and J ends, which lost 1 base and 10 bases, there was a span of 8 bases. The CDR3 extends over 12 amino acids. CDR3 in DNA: TGTGCCAGCAGCCAAGTCCCGGGGGAGCAGTTCTTC. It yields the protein CASSQVPGEQFF.

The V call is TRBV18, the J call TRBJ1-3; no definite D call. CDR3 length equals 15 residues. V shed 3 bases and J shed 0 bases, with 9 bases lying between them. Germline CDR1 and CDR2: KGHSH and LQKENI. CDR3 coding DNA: TGTGCCAGCTCACCCGACGGGTTCTCTGGAAACACCATATATTTT. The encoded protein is CASSPDGFSGNTIYF.

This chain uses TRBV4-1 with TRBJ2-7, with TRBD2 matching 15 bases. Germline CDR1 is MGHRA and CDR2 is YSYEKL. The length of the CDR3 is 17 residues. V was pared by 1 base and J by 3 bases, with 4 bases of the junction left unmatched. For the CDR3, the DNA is TGCGCCAGCAGCCAAGGGACTAGCGGGAGGGTAGGCTACGAGCAGTACTTC. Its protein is CASSQGTSGRVGYEQYF.

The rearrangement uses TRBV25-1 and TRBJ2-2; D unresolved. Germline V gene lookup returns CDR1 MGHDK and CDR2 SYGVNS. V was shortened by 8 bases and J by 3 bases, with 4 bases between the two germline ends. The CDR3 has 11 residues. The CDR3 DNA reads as TGTGCCAGCGGGTACACCGGGGAGCTGTTTTTT. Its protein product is CASGYTGELFF.

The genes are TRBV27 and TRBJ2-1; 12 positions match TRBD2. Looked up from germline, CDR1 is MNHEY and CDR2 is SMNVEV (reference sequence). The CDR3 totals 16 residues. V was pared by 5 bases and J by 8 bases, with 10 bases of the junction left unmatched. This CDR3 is CASSLSTSGSLYEQFF. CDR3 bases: TGTGCCAGCAGTCTCTCGACTAGCGGGAGTTTGTATGAGCAGTTCTTC.

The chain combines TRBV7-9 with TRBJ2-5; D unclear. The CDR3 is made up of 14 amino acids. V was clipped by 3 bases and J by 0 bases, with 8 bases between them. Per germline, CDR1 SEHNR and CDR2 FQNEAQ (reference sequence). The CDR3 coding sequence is TGTGCCAGCAGCTTTGTAGTGTACCAAGAGACCCAGTACTTC. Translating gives CASSFVVYQETQYF.

The CDR3 DNA is TGTGCCAGCAGTTTAAGGCCTGCGGGAACCACCTACAATGAGCAGTTCTTC. It codes for CASSLRPAGTTYNEQFF. The chain carries TRBV27 and TRBJ2-1; D perhaps matches TRBD2 (6 bases). The CDR3 has 17 residues. V lost 2 bases to trimming and J lost 2 bases, with 16 bases between them. The germline V gene has CDR1 MNHEY and CDR2 SMNVEV (reference sequence).

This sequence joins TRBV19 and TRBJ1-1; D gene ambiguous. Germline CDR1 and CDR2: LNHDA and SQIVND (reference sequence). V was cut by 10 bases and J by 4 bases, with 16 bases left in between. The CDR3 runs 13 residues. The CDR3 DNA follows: TGTGCCACCTCCGCCGGGTCCTCCACTGAAGCTTTCTTT. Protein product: CATSAGSSTEAFF.

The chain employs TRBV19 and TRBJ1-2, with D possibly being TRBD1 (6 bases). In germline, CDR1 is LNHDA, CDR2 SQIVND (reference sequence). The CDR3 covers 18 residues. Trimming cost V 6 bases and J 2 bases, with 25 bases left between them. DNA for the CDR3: TGTGCCAGTAGGGGGACACCCCCCGAAAAAGAGAGCAACTATGGCTACACCTTC. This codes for CASRGTPPEKESNYGYTF.

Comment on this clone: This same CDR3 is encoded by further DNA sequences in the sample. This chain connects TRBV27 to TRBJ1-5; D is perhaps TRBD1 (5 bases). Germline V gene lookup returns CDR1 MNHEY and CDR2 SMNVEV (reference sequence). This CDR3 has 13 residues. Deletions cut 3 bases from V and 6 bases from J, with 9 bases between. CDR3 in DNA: TGTGCCAGCAGTTTGGGGGGAGGTCAGCCCCAGCATTTT. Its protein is CASSLGGGQPQHF.

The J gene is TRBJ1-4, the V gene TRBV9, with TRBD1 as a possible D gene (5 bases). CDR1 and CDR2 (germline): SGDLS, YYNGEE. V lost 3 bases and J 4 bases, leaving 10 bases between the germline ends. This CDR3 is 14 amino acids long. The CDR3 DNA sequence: TGTGCCAGCAGCGCCAGCGGGGGTAATGAAAAACTGTTTTTT. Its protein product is CASSASGGNEKLFF.

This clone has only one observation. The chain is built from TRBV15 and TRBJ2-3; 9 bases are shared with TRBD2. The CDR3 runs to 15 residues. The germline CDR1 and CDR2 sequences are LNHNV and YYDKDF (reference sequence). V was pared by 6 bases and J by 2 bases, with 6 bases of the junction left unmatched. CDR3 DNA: TGTGCCACCAGTAGTGCGGGAGGGTACACAGATACGCAGTATTTT. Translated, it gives CATSSAGGYTDTQYF. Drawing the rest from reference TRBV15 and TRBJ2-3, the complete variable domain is DAMVIQNPRYQVTQFGKPVTLSCSQTLNHNVMYWYQQKSSQAPKLLFHYYDKDFNNEADTPDNFQSRRPNTSFCFLDIRSPGLGDTAMYLCATSSAGGYTDTQYFGPGTRLTVL.

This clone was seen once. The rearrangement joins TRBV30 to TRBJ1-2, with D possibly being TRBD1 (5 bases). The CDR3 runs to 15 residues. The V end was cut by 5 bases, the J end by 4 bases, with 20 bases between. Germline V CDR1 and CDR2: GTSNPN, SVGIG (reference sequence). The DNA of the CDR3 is TGTGCCTGGTCCTCCCCAGGGCCCCTAGGCTATGGCTACACCTTC. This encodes CAWSSPGPLGYGYTF. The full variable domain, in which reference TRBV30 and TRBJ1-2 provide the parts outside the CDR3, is SQTIHQWPATLVQPVGSPLSLECTVEGTSNPNLYWYRQAAGRGLQLLFYSVGIGQISSEVPQNLSASRPQDRQFILSSKKLLLSDSGFYLCAWSSPGPLGYGYTFGSGTRLTVV.

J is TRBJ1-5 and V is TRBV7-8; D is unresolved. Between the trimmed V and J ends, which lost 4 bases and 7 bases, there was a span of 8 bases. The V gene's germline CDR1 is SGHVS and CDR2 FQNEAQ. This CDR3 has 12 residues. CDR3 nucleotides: TGTGCCAGCAGCTGGAGGGAACAGCCCCAGCATTTT. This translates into CASSWREQPQHF.

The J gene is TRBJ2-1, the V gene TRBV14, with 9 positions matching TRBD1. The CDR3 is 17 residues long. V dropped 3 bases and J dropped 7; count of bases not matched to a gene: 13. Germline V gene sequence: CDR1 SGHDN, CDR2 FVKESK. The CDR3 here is CASSQIVSGQGKNEQFF. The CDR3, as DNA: TGTGCCAGCAGCCAGATCGTCTCCGGACAGGGGAAGAATGAGCAGTTCTTC.

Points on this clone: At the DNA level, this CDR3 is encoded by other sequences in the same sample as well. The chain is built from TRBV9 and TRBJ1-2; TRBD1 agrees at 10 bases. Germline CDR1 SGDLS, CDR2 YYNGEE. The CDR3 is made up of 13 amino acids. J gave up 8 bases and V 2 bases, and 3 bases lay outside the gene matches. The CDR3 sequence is CASSVGTGDGYTF. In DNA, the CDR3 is TGTGCCAGCAGCGTCGGGACAGGGGACGGCTACACCTTC.